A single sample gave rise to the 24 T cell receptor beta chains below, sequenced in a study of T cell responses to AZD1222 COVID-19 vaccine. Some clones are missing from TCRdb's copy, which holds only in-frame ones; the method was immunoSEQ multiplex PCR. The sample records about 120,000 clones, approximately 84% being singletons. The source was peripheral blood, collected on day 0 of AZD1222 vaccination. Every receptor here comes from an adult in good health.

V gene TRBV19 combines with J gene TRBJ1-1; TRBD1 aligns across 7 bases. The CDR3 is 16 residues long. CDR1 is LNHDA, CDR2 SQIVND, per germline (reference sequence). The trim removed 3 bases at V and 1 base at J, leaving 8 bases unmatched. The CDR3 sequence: CASSIEGQITNTEAFF. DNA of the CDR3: TGTGCCAGTAGTATTGAGGGACAGATAACGAACACTGAAGCTTTCTTT.

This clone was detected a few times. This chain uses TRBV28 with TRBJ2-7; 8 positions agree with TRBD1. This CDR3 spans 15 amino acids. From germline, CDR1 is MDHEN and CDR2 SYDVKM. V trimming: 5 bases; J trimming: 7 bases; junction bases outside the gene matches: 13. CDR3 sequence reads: CASSDPGQALFEQYF. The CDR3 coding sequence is TGTGCCAGCAGTGATCCGGGACAGGCCCTGTTTGAGCAGTACTTC.

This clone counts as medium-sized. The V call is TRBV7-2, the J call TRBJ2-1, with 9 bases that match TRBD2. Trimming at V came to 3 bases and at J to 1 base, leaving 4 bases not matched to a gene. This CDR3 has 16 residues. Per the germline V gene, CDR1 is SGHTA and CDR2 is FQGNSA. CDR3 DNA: TGTGCCAGCAGCTTGGCTAGCGGGGCGTCCTACAATGAGCAGTTCTTC. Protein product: CASSLASGASYNEQFF.

In DNA, the CDR3 is TGTGCCAGCAGTTCACCGCCGGGGGGCAACTATGGCTACACCTTC. This translates into CASSSPPGGNYGYTF. V is TRBV6-5 and J is TRBJ1-2; tentative D call: TRBD1 (6 bases). CDR3 length equals 15 residues. Per the germline V gene, CDR1 is MNHEY and CDR2 is SVGAGI. V gave up 4 bases and J gave up 2 bases, with 14 bases separating them.

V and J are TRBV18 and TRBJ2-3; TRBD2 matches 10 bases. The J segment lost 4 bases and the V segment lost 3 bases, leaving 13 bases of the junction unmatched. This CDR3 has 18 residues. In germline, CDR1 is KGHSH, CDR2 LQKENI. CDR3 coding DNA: TGTGCCAGCTCACCCACTAGCGGGGTCGGGGGTTCGGCAGATACGCAGTATTTT. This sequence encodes CASSPTSGVGGSADTQYF.

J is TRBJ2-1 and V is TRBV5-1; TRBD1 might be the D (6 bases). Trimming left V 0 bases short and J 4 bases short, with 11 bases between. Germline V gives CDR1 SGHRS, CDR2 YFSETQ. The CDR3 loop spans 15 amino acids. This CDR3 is CASSLGGQRYNEQFF. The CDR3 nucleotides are TGCGCCAGCAGCTTGGGAGGACAGCGATACAATGAGCAGTTCTTC. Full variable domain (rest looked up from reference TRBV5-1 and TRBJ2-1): KAGVTQTPRYLIKTRGQQVTLSCSPISGHRSVSWYQQTPGQGLQFLFEYFSETQRNKGNFPGRFSGRQFSNSRSEMNVSTLELGDSALYLCASSLGGQRYNEQFFGPGTRLTVL.

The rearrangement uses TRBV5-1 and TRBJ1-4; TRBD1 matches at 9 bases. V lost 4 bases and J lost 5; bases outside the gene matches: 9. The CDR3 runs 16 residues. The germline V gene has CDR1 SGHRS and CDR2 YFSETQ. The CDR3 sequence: CASSLPGTGLNEKLFF. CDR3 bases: TGCGCCAGCAGCCTGCCTGGGACAGGGCTAAATGAAAAACTGTTTTTT.

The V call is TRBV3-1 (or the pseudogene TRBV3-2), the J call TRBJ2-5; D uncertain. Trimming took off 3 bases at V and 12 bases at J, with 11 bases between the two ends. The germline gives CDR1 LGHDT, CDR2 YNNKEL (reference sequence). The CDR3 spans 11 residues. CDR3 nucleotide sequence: TGTGCCAGCAGCCACGACCGTGCGGAGTACTTC. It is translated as CASSHDRAEYF.

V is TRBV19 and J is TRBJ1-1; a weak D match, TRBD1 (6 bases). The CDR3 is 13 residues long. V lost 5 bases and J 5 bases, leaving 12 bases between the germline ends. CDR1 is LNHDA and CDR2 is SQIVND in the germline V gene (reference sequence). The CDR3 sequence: CASSWNRVTEAFF. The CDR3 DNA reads TGTGCCAGTAGTTGGAACAGGGTGACTGAAGCTTTCTTT.

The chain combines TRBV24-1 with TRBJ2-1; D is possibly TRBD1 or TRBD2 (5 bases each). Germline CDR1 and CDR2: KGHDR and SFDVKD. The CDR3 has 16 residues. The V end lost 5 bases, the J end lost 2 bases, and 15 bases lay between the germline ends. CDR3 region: CATSAPAADTYNEQFF. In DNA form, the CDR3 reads TGTGCCACCAGTGCACCGGCAGCGGACACCTACAATGAGCAGTTCTTC.

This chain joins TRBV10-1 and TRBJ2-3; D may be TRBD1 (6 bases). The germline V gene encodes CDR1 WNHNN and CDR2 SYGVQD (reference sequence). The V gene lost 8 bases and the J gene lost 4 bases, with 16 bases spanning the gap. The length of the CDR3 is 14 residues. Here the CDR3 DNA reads TGCGCCAGCTCCGGACAGTTCTCCGCAGATACGCAGTATTTT. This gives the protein CASSGQFSADTQYF.

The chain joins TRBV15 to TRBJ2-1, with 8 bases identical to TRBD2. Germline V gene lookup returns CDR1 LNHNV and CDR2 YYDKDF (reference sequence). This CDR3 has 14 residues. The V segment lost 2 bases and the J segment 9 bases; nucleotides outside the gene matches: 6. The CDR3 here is CATSRIAGRSEQFF. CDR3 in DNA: TGTGCCACCAGCAGAATAGCGGGGCGAAGTGAGCAGTTCTTC.

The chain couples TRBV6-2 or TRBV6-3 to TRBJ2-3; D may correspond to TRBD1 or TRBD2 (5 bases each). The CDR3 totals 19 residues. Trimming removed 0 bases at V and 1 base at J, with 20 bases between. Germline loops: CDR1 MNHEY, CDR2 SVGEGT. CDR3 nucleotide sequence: TGTGCCAGCAGTTACTCGAGTGAGGACCGGGGCGGCCGCACAGATACGCAGTATTTT. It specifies CASSYSSEDRGGRTDTQYF.

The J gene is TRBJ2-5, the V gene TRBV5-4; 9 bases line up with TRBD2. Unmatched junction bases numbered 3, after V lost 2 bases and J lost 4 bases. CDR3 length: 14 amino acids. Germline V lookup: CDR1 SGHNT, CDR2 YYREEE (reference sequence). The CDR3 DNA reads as TGTGCCAGCAGCTTACTAGCGGGTGGAGAGACCCAGTACTTC. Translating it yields CASSLLAGGETQYF.

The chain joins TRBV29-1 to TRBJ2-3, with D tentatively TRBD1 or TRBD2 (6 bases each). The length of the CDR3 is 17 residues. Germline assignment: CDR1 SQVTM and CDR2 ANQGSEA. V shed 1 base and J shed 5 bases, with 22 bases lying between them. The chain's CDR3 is CSVEGGAVAGRLDTQYF. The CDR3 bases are TGCAGCGTTGAAGGGGGGGCTGTGGCCGGGCGCCTAGATACGCAGTATTTT.

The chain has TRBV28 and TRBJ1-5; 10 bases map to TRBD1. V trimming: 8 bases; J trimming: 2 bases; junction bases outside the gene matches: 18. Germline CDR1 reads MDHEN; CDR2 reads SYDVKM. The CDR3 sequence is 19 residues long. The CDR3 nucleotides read TGTGCCAGCGGTCAAAAGACAGGGGGCCAGGAGGGGGGCAATCAGCCCCAGCATTTT. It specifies CASGQKTGGQEGGNQPQHF.

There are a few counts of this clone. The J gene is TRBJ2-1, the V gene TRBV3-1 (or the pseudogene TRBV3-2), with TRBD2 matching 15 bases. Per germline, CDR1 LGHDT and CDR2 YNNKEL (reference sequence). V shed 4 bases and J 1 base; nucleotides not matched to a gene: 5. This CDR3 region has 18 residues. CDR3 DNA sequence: TGTGCCAGCAGCCCCGGGACTAGCGGGAGGAGGTCCTACAATGAGCAGTTCTTC. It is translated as CASSPGTSGRRSYNEQFF.

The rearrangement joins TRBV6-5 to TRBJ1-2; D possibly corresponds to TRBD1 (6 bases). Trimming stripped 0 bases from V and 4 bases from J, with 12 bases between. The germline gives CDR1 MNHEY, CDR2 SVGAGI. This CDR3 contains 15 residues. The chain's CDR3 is CASSYSGGRSYGYTF. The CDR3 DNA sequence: TGTGCCAGCAGTTACTCTGGGGGGCGAAGCTATGGCTACACCTTC.

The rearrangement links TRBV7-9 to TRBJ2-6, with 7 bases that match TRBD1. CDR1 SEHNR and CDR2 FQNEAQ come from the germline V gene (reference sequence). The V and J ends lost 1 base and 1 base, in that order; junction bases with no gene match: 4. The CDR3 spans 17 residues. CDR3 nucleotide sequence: TGTGCCAGCAGCTTAGGGATACAGGGGTCTGGGGCCAACGTCCTGACTTTC. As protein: CASSLGIQGSGANVLTF. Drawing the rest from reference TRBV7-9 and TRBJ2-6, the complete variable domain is DTGVSQNPRHKITKRGQNVTFRCDPISEHNRLYWYRQTLGQGPEFLTYFQNEAQLEKSRLLSDRFSAERPKGSFSTLEIQRTEQGDSAMYLCASSLGIQGSGANVLTFGAGSRLTVL.

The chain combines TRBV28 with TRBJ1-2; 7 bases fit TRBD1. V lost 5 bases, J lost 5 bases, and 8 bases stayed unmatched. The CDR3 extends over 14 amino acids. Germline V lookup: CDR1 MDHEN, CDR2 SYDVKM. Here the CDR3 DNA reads TGTGCCAGCAGTACAGGGGAAAGGGCTTATGGCTACACCTTC. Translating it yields CASSTGERAYGYTF.

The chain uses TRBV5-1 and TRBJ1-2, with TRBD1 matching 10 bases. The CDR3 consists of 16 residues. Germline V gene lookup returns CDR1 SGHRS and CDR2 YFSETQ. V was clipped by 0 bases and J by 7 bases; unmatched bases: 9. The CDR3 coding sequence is TGCGCCAGCAGCTTGGAAGTGGCGGGACAGGGGCTTGGCTACACCTTC. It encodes CASSLEVAGQGLGYTF.

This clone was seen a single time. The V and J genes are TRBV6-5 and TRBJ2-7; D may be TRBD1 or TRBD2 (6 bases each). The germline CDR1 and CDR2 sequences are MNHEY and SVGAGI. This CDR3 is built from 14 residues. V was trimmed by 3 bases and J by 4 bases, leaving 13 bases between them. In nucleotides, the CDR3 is TGTGCCAGCAGTTATCGGGTAGGGGGGTACGAGCAGTACTTC. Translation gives CASSYRVGGYEQYF.

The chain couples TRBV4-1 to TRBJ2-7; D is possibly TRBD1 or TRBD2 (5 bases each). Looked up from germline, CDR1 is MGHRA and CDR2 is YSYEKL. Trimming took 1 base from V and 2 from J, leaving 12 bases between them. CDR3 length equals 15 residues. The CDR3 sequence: CASSQAGTDTYEQYF. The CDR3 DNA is TGCGCCAGCAGCCAAGCTGGGACGGACACCTACGAGCAGTACTTC.

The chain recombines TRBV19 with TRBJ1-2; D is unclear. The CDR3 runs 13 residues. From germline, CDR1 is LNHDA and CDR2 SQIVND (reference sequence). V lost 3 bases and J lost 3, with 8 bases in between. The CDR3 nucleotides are TGTGCCAGTAGTATCGACGGGGACTATGGCTACACCTTC. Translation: CASSIDGDYGYTF.